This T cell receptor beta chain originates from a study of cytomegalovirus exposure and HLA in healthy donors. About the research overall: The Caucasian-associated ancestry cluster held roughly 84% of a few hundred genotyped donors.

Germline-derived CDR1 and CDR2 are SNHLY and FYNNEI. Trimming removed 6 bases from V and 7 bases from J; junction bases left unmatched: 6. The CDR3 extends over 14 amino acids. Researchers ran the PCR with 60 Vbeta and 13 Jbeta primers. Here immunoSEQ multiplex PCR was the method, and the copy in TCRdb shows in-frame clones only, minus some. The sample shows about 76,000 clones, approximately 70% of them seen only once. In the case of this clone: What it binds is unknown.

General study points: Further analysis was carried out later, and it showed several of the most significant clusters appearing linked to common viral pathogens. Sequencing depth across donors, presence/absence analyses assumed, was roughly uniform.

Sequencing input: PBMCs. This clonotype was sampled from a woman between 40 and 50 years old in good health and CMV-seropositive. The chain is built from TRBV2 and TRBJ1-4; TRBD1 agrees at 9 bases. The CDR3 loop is CASSLQGASEKLFF. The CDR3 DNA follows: TGTGCCAGCAGCCTACAGGGGGCTAGTGAAAAACTGTTTTTT.